This TCR beta chain was recovered during a study of shared clonotypes between healthy human individuals. Study-level results: Of the naive CD4 clonotypes, approximately 5% were shared across a handful of donors. Rarefaction gave evidence that sorted-subset sequencing remained incomplete despite large depth.

Genomic DNA belonging to each subset was distributed in equal measure over several immunoSEQ plates. Produced via immunoSEQ multiplex PCR; TCRdb's table is partial and in-frame only. The sample includes roughly 2.4 million clones, approximately 94% of them seen just once. The CDR3 spans 14 residues. Germline lookup yields CDR1 MNHEY and CDR2 SVGAGI. V was clipped by 2 bases and J by 1 base, with 8 bases between them. Donors included only healthy HIV-negative adults lacking recent acute infections or vaccinations. Concerning this clone itself: Its antigen is unidentified.

The material sequenced was naive CD4+ T cells sorted from blood. Subset described: CD45RA+ positively selected. The gene calls are TRBV6-5 and TRBJ1-2; D gene unclear. The source is a man younger than 30 in good health. The CDR3 loop reads CASSYKGSNYGYTF. Here the CDR3 DNA reads TGTGCCAGCAGTTACAAGGGAAGTAACTATGGCTACACCTTC.